The entry below gives a single T cell receptor (beta chain) sequence along with its context. Only in-frame clones appear in the TCRdb table, and some are missing; sequencing was by immunoSEQ multiplex PCR. The sample lists tens of thousands of clones, approximately 94% occurring once. This specimen belongs to a study of cytomegalovirus exposure and HLA in healthy donors. Sample: PBMCs. The source of this sequence is a young man in good health and CMV-seropositive.

The CDR3, as DNA: TGTGCCAGTAGTGCCCAGGAATATAGCAATCAGCCCCAGCATTTT. This codes for CASSAQEYSNQPQHF. The rearrangement joins TRBV19 to TRBJ1-5; D is uncertain. The germline V gene encodes CDR1 LNHDA and CDR2 SQIVND (reference sequence). Trimming cost V 5 bases and J 0 bases, with 11 bases left between them. CDR3 length: 15 residues. Full variable domain (remainder filled in from reference TRBV19 and TRBJ1-5): DGGITQSPKYLFRKEGQNVTLSCEQNLNHDAMYWYRQDPGQGLRLIYYSQIVNDFQKGDIAEGYSVSREKKESFPLTVTSAQKNPTAFYLCASSAQEYSNQPQHFGDGTRLSIL.